Shown below are 2 T cell receptor beta chains from a single sample sequenced in a study of chemoradiotherapy in HPV16-positive cancers. The table came from immunoSEQ multiplex PCR; TCRdb's copy has only in-frame clones and leaves some out. This sample has fewer than 4,500 clones, with more than 65% found just once. This specimen consisted of tumor tissue, obtained from a patient who underwent chemoradiotherapy. These receptors all come from a human donor with HPV-associated anogenital cancer.

This clone appeared once. The chain employs TRBV9 and TRBJ2-2; 9 nucleotides match TRBD1. The germline V gene encodes CDR1 SGDLS and CDR2 YYNGEE. This CDR3 has 16 amino acids. The V segment lost 5 bases and the J segment 5 bases; nucleotides outside the gene matches: 10. Written as DNA, the CDR3 is TGTGCCAGCAGTCGGACAGGGGAATTTGGTACCGGGGAGCTGTTTTTT. It yields the protein CASSRTGEFGTGELFF.

The J gene is TRBJ2-2, the V gene TRBV7-6; tentative D call: TRBD2 (6 bases). The germline V gene encodes CDR1 SGHVS and CDR2 FNYEAQ. V was pared by 2 bases and J by 2 bases, with 12 bases between. The CDR3 extends over 16 amino acids. CDR3 sequence reads: CASSLIGTYNTGELFF. Written as DNA, the CDR3 is TGTGCCAGCAGCTTAATCGGGACTTACAACACCGGGGAGCTGTTTTTT.